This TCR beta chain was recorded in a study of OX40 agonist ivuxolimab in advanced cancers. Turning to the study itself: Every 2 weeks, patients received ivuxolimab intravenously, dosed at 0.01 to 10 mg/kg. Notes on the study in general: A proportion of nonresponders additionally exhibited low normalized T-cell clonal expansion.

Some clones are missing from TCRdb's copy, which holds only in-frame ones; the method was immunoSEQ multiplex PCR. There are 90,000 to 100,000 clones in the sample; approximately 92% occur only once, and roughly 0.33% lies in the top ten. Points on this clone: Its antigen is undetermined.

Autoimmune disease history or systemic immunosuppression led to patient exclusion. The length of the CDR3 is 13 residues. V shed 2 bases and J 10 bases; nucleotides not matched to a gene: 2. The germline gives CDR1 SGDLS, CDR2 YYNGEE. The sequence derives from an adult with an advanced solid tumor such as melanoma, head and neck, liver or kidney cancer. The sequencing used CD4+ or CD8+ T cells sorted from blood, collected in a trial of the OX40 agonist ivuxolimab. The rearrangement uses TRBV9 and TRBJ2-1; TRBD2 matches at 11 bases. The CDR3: CASSVGTSGEQFF. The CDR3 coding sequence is TGTGCCAGCAGCGTTGGGACTAGCGGAGAGCAGTTCTTC.